A selection of T cell receptor beta chains follows, all from one sample in a study of cytomegalovirus exposure and HLA in healthy donors. TCRdb's table, derived via immunoSEQ multiplex PCR, lists solely in-frame clones and lacks some. The sample contains around 120,000 clones, around a tenth of which appear only once. Sequenced material: PBMCs. These receptor sequences come from a young man in good health and CMV-seronegative. CDR3s include the opening cysteine and the closing phenylalanine or tryptophan. Fields, in order: J gene, V gene, CDR3 protein.

>TRBJ1-4|TRBV7-9
CASSLVGDRAPPTNEKLFF
>TRBJ1-2|TRBV4-1
CASSQDLGPRTASGYTF
>TRBJ2-7|TRBV5-4
CASSGDPGVLHEQYF
>TRBJ2-7|TRBV19
CASSVLYDRDEQYF
>TRBJ2-7|TRBV6-1
CASSEGGAGPYEQYF
>TRBJ1-2|TRBV7-8
CASSLGSGVDGYTF
>TRBJ2-7|TRBV6-1
CASSDKPTGREQYF
>TRBJ1-4|TRBV7-8
CASSLKTGINEKLFF
>TRBJ2-7|TRBV5-1
CASSLGSQSSYEQYF
>TRBJ2-7|TRBV4-1
CASSQAVPGTGYAGSYEQYF
>TRBJ2-7|TRBV5-1
CASSLAGPSYEQYF
>TRBJ1-5|TRBV9
CASSDGQGDQPQHF
>TRBJ1-6|TRBV19
CASSVQGNSPLHF
>TRBJ2-1|TRBV7-2
CASSLQGAYNEQFF
>TRBJ2-3|TRBV5-5
CASSYAGAPGTDTQYF
>TRBJ2-3|TRBV7-8
CASSSADTQYF
>TRBJ2-3|TRBV7-8
CASSTTRLAVTDTQYF
>TRBJ2-2|TRBV7-9
CASSLDGYAGELFF
>TRBJ2-3|TRBV28
CASSFDRGFTDTQYF
>TRBJ2-3|TRBV19
CASSMTVSTPTDTQYF
>TRBJ1-2|TRBV13
CASSPGTGVNGYTF
>TRBJ1-1|TRBV19
CASSIVSGNTEAFF
>TRBJ1-5|TRBV28
CASSPGQLGGNQPQHF
>TRBJ2-7|TRBV30
CAWSAWGQGGEQYF
>TRBJ2-3|TRBV5-1
CASSLGLASTDTQYF
>TRBJ1-4|TRBV28
CASTLTGGNEKLFF
>TRBJ2-3|TRBV29-1
CSVDQGHSDTQYF
>TRBJ2-1|TRBV4-1
CASSQDRQGGMEQFF
>TRBJ1-1|TRBV6-5
CASRPQGYTEAFF
>TRBJ2-2|TRBV15
CATSGGESGELFF
>TRBJ1-3|TRBV5-1
CASSLVTGSGNTIYF
>TRBJ2-1|TRBV27
CASSFYPGGGLSDNEQFF
>TRBJ2-3|TRBV10-3
CAISGYSGYDSTDTQYF
>TRBJ2-7|TRBV11-2
CASSFDIPGVEQYF
>TRBJ2-7|TRBV27
CASRRGQGSSYEQYF
>TRBJ2-7|TRBV5-6
CASSFGLASYEQYF